This TCR beta chain comes out of a study of blood T cells in healthy people across ages. Study-level points and caveats: When set beside aged donors, long-lived donors presented more naive CD4+ cells and higher diversity.

The second PCR ran roughly 7 to 12 cycles with a sample-barcoded 5' primer and J-beta primers. TCRdb processed the 5' RACE reads anew with MiXCR; each CDR3 protein has one entry. The table records 780,000 or so distinct CDR3 sequences, roughly 53% of them present only once. In germline, CDR1 is SQVTM, CDR2 ANQGSEA. This CDR3 spans 12 amino acids. The trim removed 3 bases at V and 5 bases at J, leaving 4 bases unmatched. This clonotype was seen many times. The target antigen is unknown. The study drew donors from healthy Caucasian individuals in Russia aged roughly 6 to 90. The receptor comes from a man at least 80 years old in good health. The sample comprised blood. V usage is TRBV29-1 and J usage is TRBJ2-7; TRBD1 aligns across 7 bases. DNA for the CDR3: TGCAGCGTTGAGACAGGGATAGACGAGCAGTACTTC. Protein product: CSVETGIDEQYF.